Below, 20 T cell receptor beta chains from the same sample are listed, as sequenced in a study of early T cells in non-severe SARS-CoV-2 infection. TCRdb recomputed calls from the 5' RACE reads with MiXCR, one row per CDR3 protein. The table lists over 45,000 distinct CDR3 sequences, about 7.7% of them singletons. Sequencing used whole blood, obtained at baseline. The receptor source for this set is an adult who was a healthcare worker with PCR-confirmed SARS-CoV-2 infection or an uninfected control (not recorded which).

The chain employs TRBV6-1 and TRBJ1-6; no firm D call. The CDR3 contains 14 residues. V shed 3 bases and J shed 9 bases, with 12 bases lying between them. The germline V gene has CDR1 MNHNS and CDR2 SASEGT. The CDR3 is CASSEPIVGSPLHF. CDR3 coding DNA: TGTGCCAGCAGTGAGCCCATTGTGGGTTCACCCCTCCACTTT.

This clonotype was recorded a few times. The chain links TRBV6-5 to TRBJ2-1, with TRBD2 matching over 7 bases. The trim removed 5 bases at V and 6 bases at J, leaving 1 base unmatched. Germline loops: CDR1 MNHEY, CDR2 SVGAGI. The CDR3 is 12 amino acids. DNA for the CDR3: TGTGCCAGCAGTCCTAGCGGCAATGAGCAGTTCTTC. It encodes CASSPSGNEQFF.

This clonotype was seen more than once but under ten times. V usage is TRBV5-1 and J usage is TRBJ2-5; D remains unclear. The germline gives CDR1 SGHRS, CDR2 YFSETQ. This CDR3 is 11 amino acids long. Trimming cost V 5 bases and J 3 bases, with 5 bases left between them. CDR3 sequence: CASRREETQYF. The CDR3 DNA sequence: TGCGCCAGCAGGCGAGAAGAGACCCAGTACTTC.

This clonotype came up many times. The chain couples TRBV29-1 to TRBJ2-1, with D hard to call. The CDR3 covers 13 residues. With 5 bases removed from V and 0 bases from J, the gap between germline ends came to 8 bases. Per germline, CDR1 SQVTM and CDR2 ANQGSEA. CDR3 sequence (DNA): TGCAGCGTTACTAAGCCCTCCTACAATGAGCAGTTCTTC. Encoded protein: CSVTKPSYNEQFF.

The V and J genes are TRBV3-1 and TRBJ2-3, with D uncertain. The germline gives CDR1 LGHDT, CDR2 YNNKEL (reference sequence). This CDR3 region has 13 residues. Trimming cost V 8 bases and J 1 base, with 10 bases left between them. CDR3 nucleotides: TGTGCCAGCCGTCAACGGGGCACAGATACGCAGTATTTT. Residues: CASRQRGTDTQYF.

This clonotype occurred many times. The CDR3: CAWSAPPGQGNQPQHF. CDR3 DNA sequence: TGTGCCTGGAGTGCCCCCCCGGGACAGGGCAATCAGCCCCAGCATTTT. The V call is TRBV30, the J call TRBJ1-5; 8 bases map to TRBD1. Germline assignment: CDR1 GTSNPN and CDR2 SVGIG (reference sequence). V was clipped by 1 base and J by 2 bases; unmatched bases: 7. The CDR3 spans 16 residues.

This clonotype was counted only a few times. The chain couples TRBV11-2 to TRBJ1-6; D is ambiguous. The V and J ends lost 5 bases and 6 bases respectively, with 14 bases between them. CDR1 and CDR2 (germline): SGHAT, FQNNGV. The CDR3 covers 15 residues. The CDR3 coding sequence is TGTGCCAGCAGCCCAATTGTAGACACTAATTCACCCCTCCACTTT. Protein: CASSPIVDTNSPLHF.

This clonotype was detected ten times or more. This sequence joins TRBV12-3 or TRBV12-4 and TRBJ2-7; unclear D gene. CDR3 length: 15 residues. The germline V and J ends were trimmed by 6 bases and 0 bases, with 15 bases remaining between them. CDR3 region: CASSRSDGGSYEQYF. The DNA for the CDR3 is TGTGCCAGCAGCCGATCGGACGGCGGCTCCTACGAGCAGTACTTC.

This clonotype was counted a few times. V gene TRBV28 combines with J gene TRBJ2-7; 11 bases match TRBD2. CDR3 length: 14 amino acids. The V gene end was trimmed by 6 bases and the J gene end by 6 bases; junction bases not matched to a gene: 7. The germline V gene has CDR1 MDHEN and CDR2 SYDVKM. This chain's CDR3 is CASRLAGEGGEQYF. CDR3 DNA: TGTGCCAGCAGACTAGCGGGAGAGGGGGGCGAGCAGTACTTC. Full variable domain (remainder filled in from reference TRBV28 and TRBJ2-7): DVKVTQSSRYLVKRTGEKVFLECVQDMDHENMFWYRQDPGLGLRLIYFSYDVKMKEKGDIPEGYSVSREKKERFSLILESASTNQTSMYLCASRLAGEGGEQYFGPGTRLTVT.

There are a few counts of this clonotype. The chain couples TRBV5-6 to TRBJ2-1; TRBD2 is a possible D gene (5 bases). Trimming cost V 4 bases and J 4 bases, with 12 bases left between them. The CDR3 loop spans 14 amino acids. The V gene's germline CDR1 is SGHDT and CDR2 YYEEEE. The CDR3 DNA sequence: TGTGCCAGCAGCCGGGAAGTGGGATACAATGAGCAGTTCTTC. Encoded protein: CASSREVGYNEQFF.

In its sample, this clonotype was seen many times. This chain joins TRBV6-2 or TRBV6-3 and TRBJ2-1, with D tentatively TRBD1 (5 bases). CDR1 and CDR2 from the germline V gene are MNHEY and SVGEGT. CDR3 length: 17 residues. Trimming stripped 8 bases from V and 12 bases from J, with 32 bases between. The CDR3 bases are TGTGCCAGCGGTCAACTCCTCCCGCAGGGAAATGTTCGGGTGCAGTTCTTC. It is translated as CASGQLLPQGNVRVQFF.

The chain has TRBV18 and TRBJ1-2; no definite D call. The ends were cut back, 2 bases at V and 1 base at J, with 8 bases in the middle. The length of the CDR3 is 14 residues. CDR1 is KGHSH and CDR2 is LQKENI in the germline V gene. CDR3 in DNA: TGTGCCAGCTCACCAGCTTCCGGTAACTATGGCTACACCTTC. This codes for CASSPASGNYGYTF.

This clonotype was recorded many times. The chain is built from TRBV6-6 and TRBJ2-1, with 8 positions matching TRBD1. The germline V gene encodes CDR1 MNHNY and CDR2 SVGAGI (reference sequence). The CDR3 is 19 residues long. The junction had 20 bases not matched to a gene; V was cut back by 6 bases and J by 4 bases. CDR3 nucleotides: TGTGCCAGCAGACTAAACCCGGGCAGGACAGGGAAGTATTACAATGAGCAGTTCTTC. Translated: CASRLNPGRTGKYYNEQFF.

There are many counts of this clonotype. The chain is built from TRBV5-1 and TRBJ2-1, with D possibly TRBD2 on 6 matching bases. CDR1 is SGHRS and CDR2 is YFSETQ in the germline V gene. The CDR3 sequence is 14 residues long. Trimming stripped 7 bases from V and 8 bases from J, with 19 bases between. CDR3 sequence reads: CASRLGGGKDEQFF. CDR3 sequence (DNA): TGCGCCAGCCGTTTGGGGGGAGGAAAGGATGAGCAGTTCTTC.

The CDR3 DNA sequence: TGCGCCAGCACCGGACAGGGCTACGAGCAGTACTTC. As protein: CASTGQGYEQYF. This chain connects TRBV5-1 to TRBJ2-7; 8 bases line up with TRBD1. The CDR3 is 12 amino acids. Germline V lookup: CDR1 SGHRS, CDR2 YFSETQ. With V trimmed by 6 bases and J by 3 bases, 2 bases remained unmatched. Based on the CDR3 plus reference TRBV5-1 and TRBJ2-7, the full variable domain is KAGVTQTPRYLIKTRGQQVTLSCSPISGHRSVSWYQQTPGQGLQFLFEYFSETQRNKGNFPGRFSGRQFSNSRSEMNVSTLELGDSALYLCASTGQGYEQYFGPGTRLTVT.

A few counts support this clonotype. The genes are TRBV20-1 and TRBJ1-2; D is unresolved. Germline V gives CDR1 DFQATT, CDR2 SNEGSKA (reference sequence). Trimming stripped 0 bases from V and 4 bases from J, with 6 bases between. The CDR3 sequence is 12 residues long. CDR3 region: CSAREDFYGYTF. DNA for the CDR3: TGCAGTGCTAGAGAAGATTTCTATGGCTACACCTTC.

The V gene is TRBV10-3, the J gene TRBJ2-2, with D possibly TRBD2 on 6 matching bases. This CDR3 comprises 15 residues. Germline V gene lookup returns CDR1 ENHRY and CDR2 SYGVKD. V lost 4 bases and J 7 bases, leaving 16 bases between the germline ends. CDR3 loop: CAISGSLRGGGELFF. The CDR3 coding sequence is TGTGCCATCAGTGGTTCGTTGAGGGGAGGCGGGGAGCTGTTTTTT.

V is TRBV20-1 and J is TRBJ2-3; 7 bases line up with TRBD2. The CDR3 totals 15 residues. The germline gives CDR1 DFQATT, CDR2 SNEGSKA (reference sequence). V shed 3 bases and J 2 bases; nucleotides not matched to a gene: 8. CDR3 DNA: TGCAGTGCTAGTTCTAGCGGAGCTTACACAGATACGCAGTATTTT. Translating it yields CSASSSGAYTDTQYF.

As regards this clonotype: Given a much more abundant clone one base away, this may be a read error. This chain connects TRBV21-1 to TRBJ2-7; the table's D gene call, TRBD2, was not cross checked with the DNA. TRBV21-1 is a listed pseudogene. The CDR3 sequence is 20 residues long. In DNA, the CDR3 is TGTGCCGGCAGCAAAGCGACAGGGACTCTAGCGGGAGGGCCGGACTACGAGCAGTACTTC. It translates to CAGSKATGTLAGGPDYEQYF.

This clonotype has ten or more counts. The chain uses TRBV10-3 and TRBJ2-1; 11 nucleotides align to TRBD2. V was clipped by 6 bases and J by 6 bases; unmatched bases: 10. CDR1 is ENHRY, CDR2 SYGVKD, per germline. CDR3 size: 16 residues. Written as DNA, the CDR3 is TGTGCCATCAGCGCGCCGACTAGCGGGGCTTCCAATGAGCAGTTCTTC. Protein sequence: CAISAPTSGASNEQFF.